A selection of T cell receptor beta chains follows, all from one sample in a study of blood T cells in healthy people across ages. A single record per CDR3 protein comes from TCRdb applying MiXCR to the 5' RACE reads. The sample contains 600,000 to 850,000 distinct CDR3 sequences, 20% to 25% of which appear only once. In addition, the sample was reused for a study of T cells of mothers and their children.

Sequencing used blood. The receptors shown here come from a boy under 18 in good health. Both conserved end residues are part of each CDR3. Each record gives: V gene, clone size, D gene, J gene, CDR3 DNA, CDR3 protein. A D gene is named only where the DNA matches it firmly. The size of a clone is reported for some rows only, either as once, few or many, or as a class for expanded clones.

TRBV7-3,-,-,TRBJ2-2,TGTGCCAGCAGTTCGGGGCACCCCGGGGAGCTGTTTTTT,CASSSGHPGELFF
TRBV6-1,few,TRBD1,TRBJ2-1,TGCGCCAGCAGTGCGGGACAGGGCCCTTCACCTAGCTCCTACAATGAGCAGTTCTTC,CASSAGQGPSPSSYNEQFF
TRBV29-1,-,TRBD1,TRBJ1-2,TGCAGCGCCCCGGGACAGTACTGTGGCTACACCTTC,CSAPGQYCGYTF
TRBV7-2,-,TRBD2,TRBJ2-2,TGTGCCAGCAGCCAGATAGGACTAGCGGGAGGCGGGGAGCTGTTTTTT,CASSQIGLAGGGELFF
TRBV11-2,-,-,TRBJ1-1,TGTGCCAGCAGCTGGGACCTAAAGAACACTGAAGCTTTCTTT,CASSWDLKNTEAFF
TRBV12-3/TRBV12-4,-,-,TRBJ2-3,TGTGCCAGCATCCCCAGAGGGGGGGCGGTGGATACGCAGTATTTT,CASIPRGGAVDTQYF
TRBV7-9,-,-,TRBJ2-3,TGTGCCAGCCCTAAGGGGAGAACAGATACGCAGTATTTT,CASPKGRTDTQYF
TRBV19,-,TRBD1,TRBJ1-1,TGTGCCAGTAGTCCTCAGGGGGACACTGAAGCTTTCTTT,CASSPQGDTEAFF
TRBV7-2,-,-,TRBJ2-5,TGTGCCAGCAGCTTAGAGGAGGGGTTGGAGACCCAGTACTTC,CASSLEEGLETQYF
TRBV28,-,-,TRBJ2-7,TGTGCCGGCAGTTTTAGCGGAAGCTCCTACGAGCAGTACTTC,CAGSFSGSSYEQYF
TRBV10-3,few,-,TRBJ1-3,TGTGCCATCAGTGAGTCCGTACAGGCTGGAAACACCATATATTTT,CAISESVQAGNTIYF
TRBV11-2,-,-,TRBJ2-5,TGTGCCAGCAGCTTAAGCCCGGGCAGCAAGACCCAGTACTTC,CASSLSPGSKTQYF
TRBV3-1,few,-,TRBJ1-2,TGTGCCAGCGGGAGACAGGAGGGAGGCTACACCTTC,CASGRQEGGYTF
TRBV5-6,few,-,TRBJ2-7,TGTGCCAGCAGCCGCACTGCCGAGCAGTACTTC,CASSRTAEQYF
TRBV20-1,-,-,TRBJ2-6,TGCAGTGCTAGAGATTACACATCTGGGGCCAACGTCCTGACTTTC,CSARDYTSGANVLTF
TRBV20-1,few,TRBD1,TRBJ1-1,TGCAGTGCGGAAGGACAGGGGAACACTGAAGCTTTCTTT,CSAEGQGNTEAFF
TRBV28,many,TRBD2,TRBJ2-5,TGTGCCAGCACCGGGGGACTAAATGGAGAGACCCAGTACTTC,CASTGGLNGETQYF
TRBV27,-,TRBD1,TRBJ1-1,TGTGCCAGCAGTCCATGGGCAGGGGGCGCGGTAAGAAACACTGAAGCTTTCTTT,CASSPWAGGAVRNTEAFF
TRBV4-3,-,TRBD2,TRBJ2-5,TGCGCCAGCAGCCCATCCAGACTAGCGGACGAGACCCAGTACTTC,CASSPSRLADETQYF